The 30 T cell receptor beta chains presented below share a single source sample, sequenced in a study of cytomegalovirus exposure and HLA in healthy donors. The PCR employed 60 Vbeta primers together with 13 Jbeta primers. TCRdb's copy holds only in-frame clones and misses some; the assay was immunoSEQ multiplex PCR. The sample holds over 150,000 clones, approximately 84% seen once. Material: PBMCs. The receptors derive from a girl in the first two years of life in good health and CMV-seronegative.

This chain connects TRBV6-1 to TRBJ1-4; D is possibly TRBD1 (5 bases). V was shortened by 3 bases and J by 0 bases, with 11 bases between the two germline ends. CDR3 length: 16 amino acids. CDR1 MNHNS and CDR2 SASEGT come from the germline V gene. This CDR3 reads CASSETAIATNEKLFF. In DNA, the CDR3 is TGTGCCAGCAGTGAGACAGCGATAGCAACTAATGAAAAACTGTTTTTT.

The chain combines TRBV29-1 with TRBJ1-2, with 8 bases fitting TRBD1. The CDR3 consists of 16 residues. Germline CDR1 reads SQVTM; CDR2 reads ANQGSEA. The V and J ends lost 4 bases and 2 bases, in that order; junction bases with no gene match: 12. The CDR3 DNA sequence: TGCAGCGTTGTGGGACAGGCGGCATTCCAGAACTATGGCTACACCTTC. Residues: CSVVGQAAFQNYGYTF.

This clone has a handful of counts. The V gene is TRBV5-1, the J gene TRBJ1-1; TRBD1 matches 8 bases. Germline CDR1 and CDR2: SGHRS and YFSETQ. V shed 4 bases, J shed 4 bases, and the junction held 9 bases outside the gene matches. There are 15 residues in the CDR3. This chain's CDR3 is CASSQDRGAGTEAFF. CDR3 in DNA: TGCGCCAGCAGCCAAGACAGGGGCGCGGGCACTGAAGCTTTCTTT.

V is TRBV5-4 and J is TRBJ2-5; 9 bases match TRBD1. The J call is doubtful: the DNA matches TRBJ2-7 better. The CDR3 runs to 15 residues. In germline, CDR1 is SGHNT, CDR2 YYREEE (reference sequence). The DNA of the CDR3 is TGTGCCAGCAGCAGCGGACAGGGGAATCGGTACGAGCAGTACTTC. Protein sequence: CASSSGQGNRYEQYF.

This chain links TRBV30 with TRBJ2-5, with TRBD2 matching over 8 bases. This CDR3 has 15 residues. V shed 2 bases, J shed 4 bases, and the junction held 9 bases outside the gene matches. Looked up from germline, CDR1 is GTSNPN and CDR2 is SVGIG (reference sequence). The CDR3 sequence: CAWSLSGGPGETQYF. The CDR3 DNA follows: TGTGCCTGGAGTCTGTCGGGGGGGCCTGGAGAGACCCAGTACTTC. The variable domain in full, with the rest retrieved from reference TRBV30 and TRBJ2-5, is SQTIHQWPATLVQPVGSPLSLECTVEGTSNPNLYWYRQAAGRGLQLLFYSVGIGQISSEVPQNLSASRPQDRQFILSSKKLLLSDSGFYLCAWSLSGGPGETQYFGPGTRLLVL.

The chain has TRBV4-1 and TRBJ1-1; no firm D call. Germline CDR1 is MGHRA and CDR2 is YSYEKL. With 6 bases removed from V and 0 bases from J, the gap between germline ends came to 14 bases. CDR3 length equals 15 residues. CDR3 DNA: TGCGCCAGCAGGAGGGCCCATACAATGAACACTGAAGCTTTCTTT. Amino acids: CASRRAHTMNTEAFF.

The V gene is TRBV10-3, the J gene TRBJ2-5; D is ambiguous. CDR3 length: 12 residues. CDR1 and CDR2 (germline): ENHRY, SYGVKD. Trimming took 8 bases from V and 5 from J, leaving 12 bases between them. The CDR3 reads CAIAAQAETQYF. CDR3 nucleotides: TGTGCCATCGCAGCCCAGGCGGAGACCCAGTACTTC.

With regard to this clone: The sample carries other DNA sequences with the same CDR3. This sequence joins TRBV4-2 and TRBJ2-7; no definite D call. Trimming removed 0 bases at V and 7 bases at J, with 10 bases between. Germline-derived CDR1 and CDR2 are LGHNA and YNFKEQ. The length of the CDR3 is 13 residues. DNA of the CDR3: TGTGCCAGCAGCCAAGACTTGGCTAGGGAGCAGTACTTC. Translated, it gives CASSQDLAREQYF.

The gene calls are TRBV25-1 and TRBJ2-1; 16 bases agree with TRBD2. V gave up 8 bases and J gave up 3 bases; unmatched junction bases: 7. This CDR3 is built from 17 residues. Germline assignment: CDR1 MGHDK and CDR2 SYGVNS. The CDR3 nucleotides are TGTGCCAGCCAGGGACTAGCGGGAGGGCGGGGCTACAATGAGCAGTTCTTC. Protein product: CASQGLAGGRGYNEQFF.

The rearrangement joins TRBV6-6 to TRBJ2-3; weak D call: TRBD2 (5 bases). The CDR3 has 15 amino acids. Trimming took 2 bases from V and 0 from J, leaving 9 bases between them. Germline values: CDR1 MNHNY, CDR2 SVGAGI (reference sequence). The CDR3 here is CASSYIGSSTDTQYF. DNA for the CDR3: TGTGCCAGCAGTTACATTGGGAGTAGCACAGATACGCAGTATTTT.

As regards this clone: A junction boundary mismatches the germline segment, possibly from a read error. The sample has other DNA sequences that encode this CDR3 too. The chain joins TRBV10-3 to TRBJ2-1, with a tentative D call TRBD1 (6 bases). Germline V gene sequence: CDR1 ENHRY, CDR2 SYGVKD. The CDR3 runs 13 residues. CDR3 DNA sequence: TGTGCCATCAGGGGTCGGGACAACAACGAGCAGTTCTTC. Its protein is CAIRGRDNNEQFF.

This CDR3 reads CSASFIYEQYF. CDR3 DNA: TGCAGTGCTAGTTTTATCTACGAGCAGTACTTC. The chain combines TRBV20-1 with TRBJ2-7; D is uncertain. V lost 3 bases, J lost 3 bases, and 6 bases lay in between. This CDR3 region has 11 residues. Germline-derived CDR1 and CDR2 are DFQATT and SNEGSKA (reference sequence).

This clone was recorded only once. This chain uses TRBV7-2 with TRBJ2-7; 14 nucleotides align to TRBD2. Germline lookup yields CDR1 SGHTA and CDR2 FQGNSA. The trim removed 5 bases at V and 5 bases at J, leaving 8 bases unmatched. The CDR3 is 16 residues long. CDR3 in amino acids: CASSHKGTSGGHEQYF. The CDR3 nucleotides read TGTGCCAGCAGCCACAAGGGGACTAGCGGGGGTCACGAGCAGTACTTC.

This clone was detected a few times. This sequence joins TRBV6-5 and TRBJ1-5; possible D gene TRBD1, 6 bases. The germline CDR1 and CDR2 sequences are MNHEY and SVGAGI. The CDR3 loop spans 14 amino acids. V was shortened by 5 bases and J by 1 base, with 9 bases between the two germline ends. The CDR3 region has the DNA TGTGCCAGCAGTCCCCAGGGGAGCAATCAGCCCCAGCATTTT. It is translated as CASSPQGSNQPQHF.

The chain links TRBV9 to TRBJ2-1; the match to TRBD2 covers 12 bases. The J segment lost 6 bases and the V segment lost 0 bases, leaving 7 bases of the junction unmatched. The CDR3 is made up of 17 amino acids. The germline CDR1 and CDR2 sequences are SGDLS and YYNGEE. The CDR3 DNA is TGTGCCAGCAGCGTAGGCCCCGGGACTAGCGGGCGCAATGAGCAGTTCTTC. It is translated as CASSVGPGTSGRNEQFF.

The chain has TRBV30 and TRBJ1-4; 8 bases map to TRBD1. V was pared by 1 base and J by 7 bases, with 8 bases of the junction left unmatched. The germline V gene has CDR1 GTSNPN and CDR2 SVGIG (reference sequence). The length of the CDR3 is 15 residues. The CDR3 region is CAWSDWTGKGEKLFF. The CDR3 DNA is TGTGCCTGGAGTGACTGGACAGGGAAAGGTGAAAAACTGTTTTTT.

The rearrangement uses TRBV6-1 and TRBJ2-7; the D gene is possibly TRBD1 (6 bases). The V gene's germline CDR1 is MNHNS and CDR2 SASEGT. Trimming removed 6 bases at V and 6 bases at J, with 12 bases between. The CDR3 is 12 amino acids. This CDR3 reads CASSFTGSEQYF. CDR3 nucleotide sequence: TGTGCCAGCAGCTTCACAGGGTCCGAGCAGTACTTC.

This chain uses TRBV10-1 with TRBJ1-5; TRBD1 matches at 7 bases. Germline CDR1 WNHNN, CDR2 SYGVQD (reference sequence). After removal of 8 bases from V and 1 base from J, the junction contained 14 bases not matched to a gene. The CDR3 extends over 17 amino acids. Written as DNA, the CDR3 is TGCGCCAGCGGAACTACGCGACAGGGATTGAGCAATCAGCCCCAGCATTTT. It is translated as CASGTTRQGLSNQPQHF.

For the CDR3, the DNA is TGCGCCAGCAGCTTGGCTAGCGGGGGGGACAATGAGCAGTTCTTC. Its translation: CASSLASGGDNEQFF. The rearrangement joins TRBV5-1 to TRBJ2-1; TRBD2 matches 12 bases. Per germline, CDR1 SGHRS and CDR2 YFSETQ. The CDR3 is 15 amino acids. The trim removed 0 bases at V and 5 bases at J, leaving 0 bases unmatched.

CDR3 residues: CASSYSGETGELFF. In nucleotides, the CDR3 is TGTGCCAGCAGTTACTCGGGAGAGACCGGGGAGCTGTTTTTT. The chain couples TRBV6-6 to TRBJ2-2, with D possibly being TRBD2 (5 bases). This CDR3 region has 14 residues. Germline V lookup: CDR1 MNHNY, CDR2 SVGAGI (reference sequence). Trimming took 0 bases from V and 5 from J, leaving 7 bases between them.

This chain links TRBV25-1 with TRBJ1-2, with D perhaps matching TRBD1 (6 bases). CDR1 MGHDK and CDR2 SYGVNS come from the germline V gene. The CDR3 is made up of 15 amino acids. V lost 2 bases to trimming and J lost 2 bases, with 12 bases between them. CDR3 sequence reads: CASSEIGGQNYGYTF. DNA for the CDR3: TGTGCCAGCAGTGAAATCGGCGGACAGAACTATGGCTACACCTTC.

The V and J genes are TRBV6-5 and TRBJ2-7; weak D call: TRBD2 (6 bases). Looked up from germline, CDR1 is MNHEY and CDR2 is SVGAGI. With 6 bases removed from V and 0 bases from J, the gap between germline ends came to 9 bases. The CDR3 extends over 13 amino acids. The CDR3: CASREGVSYEQYF. DNA of the CDR3: TGTGCCAGCAGGGAGGGAGTCTCCTACGAGCAGTACTTC.

This rearrangement joins TRBV19 to TRBJ2-1, with TRBD2 matching 7 bases. The CDR3 runs 15 residues. The germline gives CDR1 LNHDA, CDR2 SQIVND (reference sequence). V dropped 8 bases and J dropped 3; count of bases not matched to a gene: 10. CDR3: CASQGSGTGYNEQFF. CDR3 nucleotides: TGTGCCAGTCAAGGGAGCGGGACTGGCTACAATGAGCAGTTCTTC.

This clone showed up just a few times. This rearrangement joins TRBV9 to TRBJ2-5; 9 bases are a match to TRBD2. CDR1 is SGDLS, CDR2 YYNGEE, per germline. Germline trimming cut 2 bases from V and 2 bases from J; bases unmatched to any gene: 4. The CDR3 covers 15 residues. The CDR3 bases are TGTGCCAGCAGCGTTTTAGCGGGAGCACAAGAGACCCAGTACTTC. Encoded protein: CASSVLAGAQETQYF.

V is TRBV6-5 and J is TRBJ1-1; 9 bases agree with TRBD1. Germline-derived CDR1 and CDR2 are MNHEY and SVGAGI. This CDR3 comprises 15 residues. The V gene end was trimmed by 0 bases and the J gene end by 3 bases; junction bases not matched to a gene: 2. CDR3 sequence: CASSYSWTGDTEAFF. CDR3 bases: TGTGCCAGCAGTTACTCCTGGACAGGGGACACTGAAGCTTTCTTT.

The gene calls are TRBV6-5 and TRBJ1-2; 7 nucleotides align to TRBD1. J lost 4 bases, V lost 6 bases, and 5 bases had no gene match. CDR3 length: 13 amino acids. CDR1 and CDR2 from the germline V gene are MNHEY and SVGAGI. The DNA of the CDR3 is TGTGCCAGCAGCAGGACAGGCCTCTATGGCTACACCTTC. The encoded protein is CASSRTGLYGYTF.

This clone was recorded a few times. V gene TRBV27 combines with J gene TRBJ2-3; TRBD2 agrees at 7 bases. The germline V gene encodes CDR1 MNHEY and CDR2 SMNVEV (reference sequence). Trimming at V came to 0 bases and at J to 0 bases, leaving 0 bases not matched to a gene. This CDR3 has 15 residues. Written as DNA, the CDR3 is TGTGCCAGCAGTTTATCGGGACTAAGCACAGATACGCAGTATTTT. Protein product: CASSLSGLSTDTQYF.

This chain joins TRBV5-4 and TRBJ2-2; a weak D match, TRBD2 (5 bases). This CDR3 is 15 amino acids long. Trimming pared 0 bases from V and 6 bases from J, leaving 12 bases between. The germline CDR1 and CDR2 sequences are SGHNT and YYREEE (reference sequence). The CDR3 DNA reads as TGTGCCAGCAGCTTGGTGAGGGTCGATCCCGGGGAGCTGTTTTTT. The encoded protein is CASSLVRVDPGELFF.

The chain combines TRBV5-8 with TRBJ1-6; 9 nucleotides line up with TRBD1. The CDR3 length is 15 residues. Germline CDR1 and CDR2: SGHTS and YDEGEE. V shed 4 bases, J shed 7 bases, and the junction held 6 bases outside the gene matches. The CDR3 DNA reads TGTGCCAGCAGCCAAGGGACAGGGAAAAATTCACCCCTCCACTTT. This sequence encodes CASSQGTGKNSPLHF.

The chain uses TRBV29-1 and TRBJ2-2; D might be TRBD2 (7 bases). V was pared by 7 bases and J by 4 bases, with 13 bases between. Germline-derived CDR1 and CDR2 are SQVTM and ANQGSEA. This CDR3 is built from 13 residues. The chain's CDR3 is CSARRGGTGELFF. CDR3 DNA: TGCAGCGCACGGAGGGGGGGCACCGGGGAGCTGTTTTTT.